Below are 8 T cell receptor beta chains sequenced from a single sample in a study of graft-versus-host responses after intestinal transplantation. No antigen has been assigned to these receptors. Sequencing was performed with immunoSEQ multiplex PCR; in TCRdb, only in-frame clones are kept and a portion is missing. This sample has about 120,000 clones, with approximately 95% found just once. The sequenced sample was unstimulated CD4+ T cells sorted from spleen or lymph node cells, obtained before intestinal transplant. These receptors were obtained from a human donor who received an intestinal transplant.

In DNA form, the CDR3 reads TGCGCCAGCAGCCTAGAATCTGGGGCCAACGTCCTGACTTTC. Protein product: CASSLESGANVLTF. The V gene is TRBV4-1, the J gene TRBJ2-6; D remains unclear. Germline CDR1 reads MGHRA; CDR2 reads YSYEKL. Trimming stripped 4 bases from V and 1 base from J, with 5 bases between. The CDR3 sequence is 14 residues long.

This chain joins TRBV10-3 and TRBJ2-1, with TRBD1 as a possible D gene (7 bases). Looked up from germline, CDR1 is ENHRY and CDR2 is SYGVKD. This CDR3 contains 17 residues. The V end was cut by 6 bases, the J end by 4 bases, with 22 bases between. The CDR3 protein is CAIRDRLPGGTYNEQFF. The CDR3 coding sequence is TGTGCCATCAGGGACCGTCTTCCAGGGGGGACATACAATGAGCAGTTCTTC.

The V gene is TRBV13, the J gene TRBJ2-7; D is undetermined. This CDR3 region has 14 residues. With 0 bases removed from V and 2 bases from J, the gap between germline ends came to 8 bases. Per the germline V gene, CDR1 is PRHDT and CDR2 is FYEKMQ (reference sequence). The CDR3 sequence: CASSLGPAAYEQYF. CDR3 bases: TGTGCCAGCAGCTTAGGGCCGGCGGCCTACGAGCAGTACTTC.

The chain has TRBV5-4 and TRBJ2-5, with a tentative D call TRBD2 (5 bases). The J call may be incorrect, as the DNA end agrees better with TRBJ2-7. The CDR3 loop spans 15 amino acids. CDR1 SGHNT and CDR2 YYREEE come from the germline V gene (reference sequence). The CDR3 bases are TGTGCCAGCAGCTCGGGCGGGTTAGTTTCCTACGAGCAGTACTTC. It yields the protein CASSSGGLVSYEQYF.

This chain links TRBV5-1 with TRBJ2-7; weak D call: TRBD1 (6 bases). The CDR3 loop spans 14 amino acids. Germline V gene lookup returns CDR1 SGHRS and CDR2 YFSETQ. V gave up 1 base and J gave up 2 bases, with 10 bases separating them. The CDR3 sequence: CASSLTDSTYEQYF. CDR3 DNA sequence: TGCGCCAGCAGCTTGACGGACAGCACCTACGAGCAGTACTTC.

J is TRBJ2-1 and V is TRBV19; D unresolved. The V end was cut by 3 bases, the J end by 4 bases, with 22 bases between. Germline CDR1 LNHDA, CDR2 SQIVND (reference sequence). The CDR3 is made up of 18 amino acids. CDR3 region: CASSIADPPFSGYNEQFF. In DNA form, the CDR3 reads TGTGCCAGTAGTATTGCTGACCCCCCCTTTTCTGGATACAATGAGCAGTTCTTC.

The gene calls are TRBV7-2 and TRBJ2-1, with 8 positions matching TRBD2. The CDR3 totals 16 residues. Germline V CDR1 and CDR2: SGHTA, FQGNSA. The V segment lost 4 bases and the J segment 7 bases; nucleotides outside the gene matches: 12. DNA of the CDR3: TGTGCCAGCAGCTCGTTTTACGGGAGGGCCCGGAATGAGCAGTTCTTC. The encoded protein is CASSSFYGRARNEQFF.

The chain carries TRBV6-1 and TRBJ1-2; D may be TRBD1 (5 bases). Germline-derived CDR1 and CDR2 are MNHNS and SASEGT. The CDR3 sequence is 18 residues long. The V end lost 0 bases, the J end lost 7 bases, and 24 bases lay between the germline ends. In nucleotides, the CDR3 is TGTGCCAGCAGTGAAGCGCCCCTTGAATCTGGGGCACGAGGTGGCTACACCTTC. It is translated as CASSEAPLESGARGGYTF.